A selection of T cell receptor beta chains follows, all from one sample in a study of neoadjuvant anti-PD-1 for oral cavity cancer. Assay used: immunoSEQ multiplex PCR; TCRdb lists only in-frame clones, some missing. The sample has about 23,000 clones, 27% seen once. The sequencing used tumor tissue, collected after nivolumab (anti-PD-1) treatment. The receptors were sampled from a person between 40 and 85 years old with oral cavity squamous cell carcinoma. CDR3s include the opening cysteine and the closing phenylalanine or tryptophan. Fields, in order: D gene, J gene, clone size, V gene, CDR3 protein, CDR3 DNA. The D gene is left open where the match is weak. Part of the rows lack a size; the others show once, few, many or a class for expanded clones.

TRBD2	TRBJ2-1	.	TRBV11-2	CASSPRTSFFDEQFF	TGTGCCAGCAGCCCGCGGACTAGCTTTTTTGATGAGCAGTTCTTC
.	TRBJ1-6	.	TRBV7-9	CASSSAGSPLHF	TGTGCCAGCAGCTCCGCGGGGTCACCCCTCCACTTT
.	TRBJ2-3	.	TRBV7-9	CASSLGGIGTDTQYF	TGTGCCAGCAGCTTAGGGGGGATCGGCACAGATACGCAGTATTTT
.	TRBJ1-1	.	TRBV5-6	CASSAGGGFRAFF	TGTGCCAGCAGCGCCGGAGGGGGTTTTAGGGCTTTCTTT
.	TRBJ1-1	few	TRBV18	CASSPDGGITEAFF	TGTGCCAGCTCACCCGACGGGGGGATCACTGAAGCTTTCTTT
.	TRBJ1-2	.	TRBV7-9	CASSAGSLNYGYTF	TGTGCCAGCAGCGCCGGAAGTCTGAACTATGGCTACACCTTC
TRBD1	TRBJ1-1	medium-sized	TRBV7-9	CASSGRGRDTEAFF	TGTGCCAGCAGCGGCAGGGGGCGGGACACTGAAGCTTTCTTT
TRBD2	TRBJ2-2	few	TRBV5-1	CASSTGLAGETGELFF	TGCGCCAGCAGCACGGGACTAGCGGGAGAAACCGGGGAGCTGTTTTTT
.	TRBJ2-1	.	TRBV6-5	CASSPSHEQFF	TGTGCCAGCAGTCCTAGCCATGAGCAGTTCTTC
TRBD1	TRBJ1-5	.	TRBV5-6	CASSFGTGLQPQHF	TGTGCCAGCAGCTTCGGGACAGGGCTTCAGCCCCAGCATTTT
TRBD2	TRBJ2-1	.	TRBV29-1	CSVPGRTSATYNEQFF	TGCAGCGTCCCGGGGAGGACTAGCGCAACCTACAATGAGCAGTTCTTC
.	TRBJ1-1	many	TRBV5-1	CASSLGSVGARTEAFF	TGCGCCAGCAGCTTGGGTAGCGTGGGGGCGCGCACTGAAGCTTTCTTT
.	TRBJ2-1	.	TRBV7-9	CASSSPGDNEQFF	TGTGCCAGCAGCTCCCCGGGGGATAATGAGCAGTTCTTC
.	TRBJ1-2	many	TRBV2	CASRDDNYGYTF	TGTGCCAGCAGAGACGACAACTATGGCTACACCTTC
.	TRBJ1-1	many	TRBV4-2	CASSQEWGTEAFF	TGTGCCAGCAGCCAGGAGTGGGGCACTGAAGCTTTCTTT
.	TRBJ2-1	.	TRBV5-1	CASSLEDRILYNEQFF	TGCGCCAGCAGCTTGGAAGACCGAATCCTCTACAATGAGCAGTTCTTC
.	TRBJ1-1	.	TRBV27	CASSPNREDTEAFF	TGTGCCAGCAGCCCCAATCGGGAGGACACTGAAGCTTTCTTT
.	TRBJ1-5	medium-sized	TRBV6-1	CASSEQGSGNQPQHF	TGTGCCAGCAGTGAACAGGGGTCGGGCAATCAGCCCCAGCATTTT
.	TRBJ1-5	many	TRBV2	CASSEPNQPQHF	TGTGCCAGCAGTGAACCAAATCAGCCCCAGCATTTT
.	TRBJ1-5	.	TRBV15	CATSTTDSNQPQHF	TGTGCCACCAGCACCACGGATAGCAATCAGCCCCAGCATTTT
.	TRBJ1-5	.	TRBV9	CASSVGEVSNQPQHF	TGTGCCAGCAGCGTAGGGGAGGTCAGCAATCAGCCCCAGCATTTT
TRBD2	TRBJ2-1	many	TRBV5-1	CASSVQGLAGGSSYNEQFF	TGCGCCAGCAGCGTCCAAGGACTAGCGGGAGGGAGCTCCTACAATGAGCAGTTCTTC
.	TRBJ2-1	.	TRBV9	CASSVLDGTAVYNEQFF	TGTGCCAGCAGCGTCTTGGACGGGACTGCTGTGTACAATGAGCAGTTCTTC
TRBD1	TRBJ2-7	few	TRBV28	CASTGGIDEQYF	TGTGCCAGTACAGGGGGTATAGACGAGCAGTACTTC
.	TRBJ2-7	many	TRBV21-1	CASSKLRDIWPEQYF	TGTGCCAGCAGCAAATTGCGGGACATATGGCCCGAGCAGTACTTC
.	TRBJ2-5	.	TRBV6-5	CASRGSSTTQYF	TGTGCCAGCCGGGGCTCCTCGACGACCCAGTACTTC
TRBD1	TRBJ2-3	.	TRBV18	CASSPRGQGGTDTQYF	TGTGCCAGCTCACCACGAGGACAGGGCGGCACAGATACGCAGTATTTT
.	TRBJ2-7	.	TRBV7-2	CASSLNGGNEQYF	TGTGCCAGCAGCTTAAACGGGGGTAACGAGCAGTACTTC
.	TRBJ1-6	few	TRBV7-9	CASSLGNSPLHF	TGTGCCAGCAGCTTAGGGAATTCACCCCTCCACTTT
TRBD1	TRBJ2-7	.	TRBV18	CASSIRQGYEQYF	TGTGCCAGCTCAATCCGACAGGGCTACGAGCAGTACTTC
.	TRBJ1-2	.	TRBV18	CASSPDSNYGYTF	TGTGCCAGCTCACCAGACAGTAACTATGGCTACACCTTC
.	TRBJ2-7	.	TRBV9	CASSVADSWYYEQYF	TGTGCCAGCAGCGTAGCAGATAGCTGGTACTACGAGCAGTACTTC
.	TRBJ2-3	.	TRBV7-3	CASSLDGSGSTDTQYF	TGTGCCAGCAGCTTAGATGGGAGCGGTAGCACAGATACGCAGTATTTT
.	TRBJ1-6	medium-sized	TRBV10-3	CAISVTEVLNNSPLHF	TGTGCCATCAGTGTGACGGAGGTACTGAATAATTCACCCCTCCACTTT
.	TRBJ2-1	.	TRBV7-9	CASWSFPSLGPYNEQFF	TGTGCCAGCTGGAGCTTCCCATCGTTGGGCCCCTACAATGAGCAGTTCTTC
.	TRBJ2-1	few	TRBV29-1	CSVQGIPTEDNEQFF	TGCAGCGTTCAGGGGATCCCGACGGAAGACAATGAGCAGTTCTTC
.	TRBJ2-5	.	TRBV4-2	CASSPRLKETQYF	TGTGCCAGCAGCCCCCGATTAAAAGAGACCCAGTACTTC
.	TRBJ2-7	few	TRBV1	CTSSQVRSYEQYF	TGCACCAGCAGCCAAGTACGAAGTTACGAGCAGTACTTC
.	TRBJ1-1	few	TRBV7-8	CASSLGPAGEAFF	TGTGCCAGCAGCTTAGGTCCGGCAGGCGAAGCTTTCTTT
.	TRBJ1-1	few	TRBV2	CASSRPVGREEKNTEAFF	TGTGCCAGCAGTCGTCCGGTTGGCAGGGAGGAGAAGAACACTGAAGCTTTCTTT
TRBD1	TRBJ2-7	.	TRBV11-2	CASSLGQVYEQYF	TGTGCCAGCAGCTTGGGACAGGTCTACGAGCAGTACTTC
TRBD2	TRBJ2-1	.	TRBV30	CAWSGGGAVNEQFF	TGTGCCTGGAGTGGCGGGGGAGCCGTCAATGAGCAGTTCTTC
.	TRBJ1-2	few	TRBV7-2	CASSLAGLAGGSRDGYTF	TGTGCCAGCAGCTTAGCGGGACTAGCGGGGGGCTCCCGCGATGGCTACACCTTC
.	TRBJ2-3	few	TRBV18	CASSYLRDLDTQYF	TGTGCCAGCTCATACCTCCGGGATCTCGATACGCAGTATTTT
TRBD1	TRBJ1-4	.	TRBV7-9	CASSRGTGGGEKLFF	TGTGCCAGCAGCCGTGGGACAGGGGGCGGTGAAAAACTGTTTTTT
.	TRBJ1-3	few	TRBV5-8	CASSRKSGNTIYF	TGTGCCAGCAGCCGAAAGTCTGGAAACACCATATATTTT
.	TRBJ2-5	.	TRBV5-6	CASSSGRETQYF	TGTGCCAGCAGCTCCGGTCGGGAGACCCAGTACTTC
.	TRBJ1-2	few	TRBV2	CASSELRVGSNYGYTF	TGTGCCAGCAGTGAATTAAGGGTGGGCTCTAACTATGGCTACACCTTC
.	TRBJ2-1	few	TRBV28	CAIRGRTGGRLEQFF	TGTGCCATCAGGGGGAGGACAGGTGGGAGACTTGAGCAGTTCTTC
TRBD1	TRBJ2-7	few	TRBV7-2	CASSLEGTGTREQYF	TGTGCCAGCAGCTTAGAGGGGACAGGGACGAGGGAGCAGTACTTC
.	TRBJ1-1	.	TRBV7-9	CASSLDPGRGTEAFF	TGTGCCAGCAGCTTAGACCCGGGCCGGGGAACTGAAGCTTTCTTT
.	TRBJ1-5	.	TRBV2	CASGGGGVNQPQHF	TGTGCCAGCGGTGGCGGCGGAGTGAATCAGCCCCAGCATTTT
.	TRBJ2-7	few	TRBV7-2	CASSIGGMNSYEQYF	TGTGCCAGCAGCATAGGAGGGATGAACTCCTACGAGCAGTACTTC